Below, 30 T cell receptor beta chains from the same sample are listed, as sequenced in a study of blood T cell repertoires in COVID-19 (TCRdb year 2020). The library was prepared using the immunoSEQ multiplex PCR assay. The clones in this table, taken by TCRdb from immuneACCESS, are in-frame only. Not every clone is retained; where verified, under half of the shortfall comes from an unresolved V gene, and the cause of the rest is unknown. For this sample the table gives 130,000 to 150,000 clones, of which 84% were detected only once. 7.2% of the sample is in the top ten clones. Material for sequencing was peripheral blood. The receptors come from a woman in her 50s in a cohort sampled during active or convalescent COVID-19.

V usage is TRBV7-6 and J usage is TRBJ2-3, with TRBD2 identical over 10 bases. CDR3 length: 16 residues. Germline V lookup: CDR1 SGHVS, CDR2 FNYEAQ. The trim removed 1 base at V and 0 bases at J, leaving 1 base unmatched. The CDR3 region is CASSLGSGGSTDTQYF. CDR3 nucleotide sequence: TGTGCCAGCAGCTTAGGTAGCGGGGGGAGCACAGATACGCAGTATTTT.

The CDR3 loop reads CASSEGSRTDTQYF. The CDR3 DNA follows: TGTGCCAGCAGCGAGGGATCCCGGACAGATACGCAGTATTTT. The rearrangement joins TRBV6-5 to TRBJ2-3; D possibly corresponds to TRBD2 (5 bases). Germline lookup yields CDR1 MNHEY and CDR2 SVGAGI. V dropped 6 bases and J dropped 3 bases, with 13 bases sitting between them. This CDR3 is built from 14 residues.

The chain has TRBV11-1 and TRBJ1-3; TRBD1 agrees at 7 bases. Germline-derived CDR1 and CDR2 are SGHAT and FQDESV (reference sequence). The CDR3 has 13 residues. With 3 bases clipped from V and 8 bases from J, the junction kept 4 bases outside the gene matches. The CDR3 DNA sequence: TGTGCCAGCAGCTTGGACAGGAGGGACACCATATATTTT. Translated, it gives CASSLDRRDTIYF.

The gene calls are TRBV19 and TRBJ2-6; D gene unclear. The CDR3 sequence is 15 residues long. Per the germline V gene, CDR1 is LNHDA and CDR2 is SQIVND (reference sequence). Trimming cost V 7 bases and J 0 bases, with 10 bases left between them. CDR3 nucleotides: TGTGCCAGTAACAGTCTCAGCTCTGGGGCCAACGTCCTGACTTTC. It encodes CASNSLSSGANVLTF.

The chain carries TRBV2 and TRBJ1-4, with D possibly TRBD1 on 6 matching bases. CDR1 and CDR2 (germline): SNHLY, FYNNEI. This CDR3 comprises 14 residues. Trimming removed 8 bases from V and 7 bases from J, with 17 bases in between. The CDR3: CASLEGGRVEKLFF. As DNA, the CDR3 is TGTGCCAGCCTTGAGGGGGGGCGGGTTGAAAAACTGTTTTTT.

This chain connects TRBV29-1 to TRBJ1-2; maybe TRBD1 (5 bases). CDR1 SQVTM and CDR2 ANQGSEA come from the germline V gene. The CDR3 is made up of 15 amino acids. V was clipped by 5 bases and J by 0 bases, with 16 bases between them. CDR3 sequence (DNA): TGCAGCGTTCCTCGGGGGGACGGCGCTAACTATGGCTACACCTTC. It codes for CSVPRGDGANYGYTF. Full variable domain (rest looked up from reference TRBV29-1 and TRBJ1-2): SAVISQKPSRDICQRGTSLTIQCQVDSQVTMMFWYRQQPGQSLTLIATANQGSEATYESGFVIDKFPISRPNLTFSTLTVSNMSPEDSSIYLCSVPRGDGANYGYTFGSGTRLTVV.

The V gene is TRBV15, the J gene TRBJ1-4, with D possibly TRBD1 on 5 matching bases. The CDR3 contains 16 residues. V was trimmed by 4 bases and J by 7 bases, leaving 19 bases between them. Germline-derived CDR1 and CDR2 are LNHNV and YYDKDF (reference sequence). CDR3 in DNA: TGTGCCACCAGCAAAACCCGGACATCAGGACGTGAAAAACTGTTTTTT. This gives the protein CATSKTRTSGREKLFF.

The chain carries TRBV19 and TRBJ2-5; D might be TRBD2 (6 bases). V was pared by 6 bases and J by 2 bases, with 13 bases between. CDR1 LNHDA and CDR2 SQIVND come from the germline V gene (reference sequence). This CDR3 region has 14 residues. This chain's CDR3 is CASRSTGTQETQYF. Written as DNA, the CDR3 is TGTGCCAGTAGATCCACCGGGACTCAAGAGACCCAGTACTTC.

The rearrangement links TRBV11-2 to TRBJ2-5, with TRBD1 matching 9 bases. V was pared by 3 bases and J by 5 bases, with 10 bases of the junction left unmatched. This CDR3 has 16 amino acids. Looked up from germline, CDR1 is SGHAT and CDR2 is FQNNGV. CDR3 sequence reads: CASSLGWTGEGETQYF. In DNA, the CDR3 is TGTGCCAGCAGCTTGGGGTGGACAGGGGAAGGGGAGACCCAGTACTTC.

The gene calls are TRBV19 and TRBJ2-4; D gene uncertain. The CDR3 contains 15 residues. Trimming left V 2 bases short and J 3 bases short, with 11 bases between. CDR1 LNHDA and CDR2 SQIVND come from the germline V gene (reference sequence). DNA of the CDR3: TGTGCCAGTAGTATATACAGCTCAGGCAAAAACATTCAGTACTTC. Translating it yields CASSIYSSGKNIQYF.

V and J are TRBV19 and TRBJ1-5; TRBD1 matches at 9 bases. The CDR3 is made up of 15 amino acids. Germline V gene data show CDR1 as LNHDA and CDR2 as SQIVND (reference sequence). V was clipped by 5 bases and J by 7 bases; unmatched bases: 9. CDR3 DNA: TGTGCCAGTAGTCTGCCAGGACAGGGGTCACAGCCCCAGCATTTT. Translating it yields CASSLPGQGSQPQHF. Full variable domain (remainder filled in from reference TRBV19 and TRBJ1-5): DGGITQSPKYLFRKEGQNVTLSCEQNLNHDAMYWYRQDPGQGLRLIYYSQIVNDFQKGDIAEGYSVSREKKESFPLTVTSAQKNPTAFYLCASSLPGQGSQPQHFGDGTRLSIL.

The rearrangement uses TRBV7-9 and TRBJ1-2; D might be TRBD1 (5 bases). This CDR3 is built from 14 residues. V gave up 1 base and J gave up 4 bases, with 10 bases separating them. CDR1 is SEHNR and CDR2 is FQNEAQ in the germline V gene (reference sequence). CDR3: CASSLEQGFYGYTF. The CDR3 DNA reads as TGTGCCAGCAGCTTAGAGCAGGGTTTCTATGGCTACACCTTC.

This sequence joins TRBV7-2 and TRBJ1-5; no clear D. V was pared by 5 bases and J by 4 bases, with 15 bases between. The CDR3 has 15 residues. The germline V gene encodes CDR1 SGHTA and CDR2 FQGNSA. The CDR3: CASSTRVAENQPQHF. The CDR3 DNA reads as TGTGCCAGCAGCACGCGGGTCGCGGAAAATCAGCCCCAGCATTTT.

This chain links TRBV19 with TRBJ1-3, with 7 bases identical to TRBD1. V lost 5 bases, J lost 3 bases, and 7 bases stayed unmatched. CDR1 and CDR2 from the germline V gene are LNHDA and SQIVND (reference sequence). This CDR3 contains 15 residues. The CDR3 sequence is CASSEEGGGGNTIYF. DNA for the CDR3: TGTGCCAGTAGTGAGGAAGGGGGCGGTGGAAACACCATATATTTT. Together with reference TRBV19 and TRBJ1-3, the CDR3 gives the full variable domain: DGGITQSPKYLFRKEGQNVTLSCEQNLNHDAMYWYRQDPGQGLRLIYYSQIVNDFQKGDIAEGYSVSREKKESFPLTVTSAQKNPTAFYLCASSEEGGGGNTIYFGEGSWLTVV.

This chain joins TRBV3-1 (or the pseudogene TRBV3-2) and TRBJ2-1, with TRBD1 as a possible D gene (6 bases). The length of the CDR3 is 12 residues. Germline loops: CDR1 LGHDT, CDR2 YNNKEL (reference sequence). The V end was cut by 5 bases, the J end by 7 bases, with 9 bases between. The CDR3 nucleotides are TGTGCCAGCAGCGGAACAGGGAATGAGCAGTTCTTC. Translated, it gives CASSGTGNEQFF.

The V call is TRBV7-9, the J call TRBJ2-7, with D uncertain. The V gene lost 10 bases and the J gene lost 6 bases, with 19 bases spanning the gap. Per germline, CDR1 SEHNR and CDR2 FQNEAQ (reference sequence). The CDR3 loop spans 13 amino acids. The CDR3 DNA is TGTGCCACCAGACTCGACGGCGGCGGCGAGCAGTACTTC. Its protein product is CATRLDGGGEQYF.

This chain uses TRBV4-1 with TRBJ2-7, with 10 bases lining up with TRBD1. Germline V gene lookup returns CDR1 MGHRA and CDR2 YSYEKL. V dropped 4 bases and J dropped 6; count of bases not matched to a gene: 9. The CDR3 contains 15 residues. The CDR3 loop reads CASSLDRGGRGEQYF. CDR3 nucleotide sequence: TGCGCCAGCAGCCTGGACAGGGGGGGGCGAGGCGAGCAGTACTTC.

The CDR3 protein is CASRPPGTGNQPQHF. DNA for the CDR3: TGTGCCAGTAGACCCCCCGGGACAGGGAATCAGCCCCAGCATTTT. V usage is TRBV19 and J usage is TRBJ1-5, with 9 bases fitting TRBD1. This CDR3 has 15 amino acids. Germline CDR1 LNHDA, CDR2 SQIVND (reference sequence). The V segment lost 6 bases and the J segment 4 bases; nucleotides outside the gene matches: 7.

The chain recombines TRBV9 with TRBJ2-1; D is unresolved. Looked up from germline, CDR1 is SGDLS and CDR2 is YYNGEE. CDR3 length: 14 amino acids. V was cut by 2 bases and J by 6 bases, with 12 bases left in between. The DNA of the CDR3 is TGTGCCAGCAGCGTTCGTCGTAGCCCCAATGAGCAGTTCTTC. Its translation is CASSVRRSPNEQFF.

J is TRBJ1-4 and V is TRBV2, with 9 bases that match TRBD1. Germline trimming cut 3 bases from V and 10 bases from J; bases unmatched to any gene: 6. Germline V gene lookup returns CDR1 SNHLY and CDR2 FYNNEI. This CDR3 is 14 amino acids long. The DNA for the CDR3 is TGTGCCAGCAGTGACGGGACAGGGTATGGAAAACTGTTTTTT. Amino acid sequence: CASSDGTGYGKLFF.

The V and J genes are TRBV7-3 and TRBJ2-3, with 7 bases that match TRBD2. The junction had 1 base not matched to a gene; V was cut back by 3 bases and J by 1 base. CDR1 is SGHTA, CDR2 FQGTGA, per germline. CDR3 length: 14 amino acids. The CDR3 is CASSFAGGTDTQYF. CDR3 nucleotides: TGTGCCAGCAGCTTCGCGGGGGGCACAGATACGCAGTATTTT.

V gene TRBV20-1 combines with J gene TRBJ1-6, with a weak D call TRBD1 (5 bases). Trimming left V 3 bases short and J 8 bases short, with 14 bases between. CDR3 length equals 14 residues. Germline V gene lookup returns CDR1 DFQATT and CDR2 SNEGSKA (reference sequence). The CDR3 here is CSASSRLRDSPLHF. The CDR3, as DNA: TGCAGTGCTAGTTCTCGGCTCAGGGATTCACCCCTCCACTTT.

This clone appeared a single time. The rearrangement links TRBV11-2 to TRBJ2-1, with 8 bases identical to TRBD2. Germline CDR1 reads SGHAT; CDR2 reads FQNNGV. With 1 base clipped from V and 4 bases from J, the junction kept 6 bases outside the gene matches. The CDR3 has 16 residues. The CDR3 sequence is CASSLAGGAGYNEQFF. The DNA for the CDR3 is TGTGCCAGCAGCTTAGCCGGGGGGGCCGGGTACAATGAGCAGTTCTTC.

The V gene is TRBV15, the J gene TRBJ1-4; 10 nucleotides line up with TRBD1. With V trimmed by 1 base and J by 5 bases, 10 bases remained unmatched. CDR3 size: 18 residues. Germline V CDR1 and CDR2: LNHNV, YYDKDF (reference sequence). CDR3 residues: CATSRAPGQGRENEKLFF. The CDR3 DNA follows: TGTGCCACCAGCAGAGCTCCGGGACAGGGGAGAGAAAATGAAAAACTGTTTTTT.

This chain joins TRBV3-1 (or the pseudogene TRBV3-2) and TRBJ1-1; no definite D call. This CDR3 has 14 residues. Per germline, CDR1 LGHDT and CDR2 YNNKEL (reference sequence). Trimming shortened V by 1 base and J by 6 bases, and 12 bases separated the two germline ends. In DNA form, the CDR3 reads TGTGCCAGCAGCCAAGTTGGTTCAGATTCTGAAGCTTTCTTT. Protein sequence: CASSQVGSDSEAFF.

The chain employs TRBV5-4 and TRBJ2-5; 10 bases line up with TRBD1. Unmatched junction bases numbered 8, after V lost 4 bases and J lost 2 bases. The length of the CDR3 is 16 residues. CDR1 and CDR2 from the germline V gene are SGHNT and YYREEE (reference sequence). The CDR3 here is CASSLGWTGGQETQYF. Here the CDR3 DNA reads TGTGCCAGCAGCCTTGGGTGGACAGGGGGTCAAGAGACCCAGTACTTC.

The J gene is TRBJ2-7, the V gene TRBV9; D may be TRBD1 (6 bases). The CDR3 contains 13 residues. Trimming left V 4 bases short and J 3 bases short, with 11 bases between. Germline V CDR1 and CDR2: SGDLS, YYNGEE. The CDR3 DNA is TGTGCCAGCAGCCGGGACACATACTACGAGCAGTACTTC. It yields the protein CASSRDTYYEQYF.

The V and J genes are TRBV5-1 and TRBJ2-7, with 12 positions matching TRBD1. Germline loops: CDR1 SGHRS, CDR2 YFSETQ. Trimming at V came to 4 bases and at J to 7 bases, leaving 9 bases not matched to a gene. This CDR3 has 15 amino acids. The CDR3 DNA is TGCGCCAGCAGCCCGTTGGGACAGGGGGCGAGGGAGCAGTACTTC. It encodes CASSPLGQGAREQYF.

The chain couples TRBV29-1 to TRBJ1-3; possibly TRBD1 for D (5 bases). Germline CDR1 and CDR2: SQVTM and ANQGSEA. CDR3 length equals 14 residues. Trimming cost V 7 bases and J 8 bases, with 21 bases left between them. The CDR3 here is CSARGGATRDTIYF. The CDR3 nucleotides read TGCAGCGCCCGGGGAGGGGCAACGCGGGACACCATATATTTT.

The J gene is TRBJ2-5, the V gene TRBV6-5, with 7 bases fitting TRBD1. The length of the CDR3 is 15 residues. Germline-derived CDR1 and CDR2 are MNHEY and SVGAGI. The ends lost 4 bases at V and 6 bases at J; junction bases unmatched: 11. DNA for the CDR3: TGTGCCAGCAGTTTCGACAGGGATTCTATAAAGACCCAGTACTTC. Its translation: CASSFDRDSIKTQYF.